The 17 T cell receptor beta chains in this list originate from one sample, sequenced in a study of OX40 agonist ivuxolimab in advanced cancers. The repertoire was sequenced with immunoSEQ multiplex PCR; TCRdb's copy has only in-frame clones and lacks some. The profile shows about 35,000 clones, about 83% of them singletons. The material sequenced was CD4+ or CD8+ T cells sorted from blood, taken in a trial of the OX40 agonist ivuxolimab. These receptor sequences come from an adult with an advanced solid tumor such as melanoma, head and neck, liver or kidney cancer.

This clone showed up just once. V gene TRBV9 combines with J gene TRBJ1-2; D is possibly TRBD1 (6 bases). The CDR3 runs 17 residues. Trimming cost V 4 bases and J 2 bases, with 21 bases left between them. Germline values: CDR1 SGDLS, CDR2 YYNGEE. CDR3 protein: CASSRGGRDGGNYGYTF. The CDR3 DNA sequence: TGTGCCAGCAGCAGGGGGGGAAGGGATGGAGGAAACTATGGCTACACCTTC.

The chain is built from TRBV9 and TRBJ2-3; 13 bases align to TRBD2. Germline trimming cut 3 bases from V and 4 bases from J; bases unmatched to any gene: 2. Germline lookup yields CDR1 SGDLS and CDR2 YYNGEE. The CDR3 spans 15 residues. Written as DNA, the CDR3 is TGTGCCAGCAGCGGGACTAGCGGGAGTGCAGATACGCAGTATTTT. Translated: CASSGTSGSADTQYF.

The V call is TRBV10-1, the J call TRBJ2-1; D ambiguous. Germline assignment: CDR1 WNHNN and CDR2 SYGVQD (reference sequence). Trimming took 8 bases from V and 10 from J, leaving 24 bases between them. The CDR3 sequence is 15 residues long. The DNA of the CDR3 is TGCGCCAGCCGATACCCGAATTTTTGGCCTGGGGAGCAGTTCTTC. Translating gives CASRYPNFWPGEQFF.

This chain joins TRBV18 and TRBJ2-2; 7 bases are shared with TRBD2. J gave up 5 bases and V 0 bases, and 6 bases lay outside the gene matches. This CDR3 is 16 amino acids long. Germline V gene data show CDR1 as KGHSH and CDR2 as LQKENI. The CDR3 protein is CASSPPSGRSTGELFF. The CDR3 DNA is TGTGCCAGCTCACCACCCTCCGGGAGGTCTACCGGGGAGCTGTTTTTT.

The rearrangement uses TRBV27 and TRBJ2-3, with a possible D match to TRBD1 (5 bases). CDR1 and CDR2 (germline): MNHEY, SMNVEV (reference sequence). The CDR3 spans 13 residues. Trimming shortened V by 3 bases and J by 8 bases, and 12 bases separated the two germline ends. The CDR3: CASSFPGYATQYF. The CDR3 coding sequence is TGTGCCAGCAGTTTTCCAGGGTATGCTACGCAGTATTTT.

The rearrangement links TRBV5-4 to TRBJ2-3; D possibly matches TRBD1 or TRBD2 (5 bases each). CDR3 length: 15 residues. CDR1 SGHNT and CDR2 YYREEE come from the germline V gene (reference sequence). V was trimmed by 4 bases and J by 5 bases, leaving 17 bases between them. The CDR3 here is CASSDPGPAGDTQYF. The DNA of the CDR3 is TGTGCCAGCAGCGATCCGGGACCCGCAGGAGATACGCAGTATTTT.

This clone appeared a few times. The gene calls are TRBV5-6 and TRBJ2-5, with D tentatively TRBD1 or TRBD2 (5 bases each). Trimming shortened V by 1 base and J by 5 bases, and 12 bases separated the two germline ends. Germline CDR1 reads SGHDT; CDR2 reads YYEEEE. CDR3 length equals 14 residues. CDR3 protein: CASSLMLGPETQYF. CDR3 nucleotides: TGTGCCAGCAGCTTGATGCTGGGACCGGAGACCCAGTACTTC.

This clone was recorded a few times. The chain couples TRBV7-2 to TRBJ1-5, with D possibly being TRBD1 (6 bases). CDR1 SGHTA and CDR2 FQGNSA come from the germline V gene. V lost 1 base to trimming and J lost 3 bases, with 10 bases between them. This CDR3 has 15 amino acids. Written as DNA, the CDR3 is TGTGCCAGCAGCTTAGGTCAGGGGTTCAATCAGCCCCAGCATTTT. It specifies CASSLGQGFNQPQHF.

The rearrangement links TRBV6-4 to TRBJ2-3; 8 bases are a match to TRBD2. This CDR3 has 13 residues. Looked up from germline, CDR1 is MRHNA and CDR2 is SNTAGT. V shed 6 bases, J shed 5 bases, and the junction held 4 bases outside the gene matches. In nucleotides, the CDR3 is TGTGCCAGCAGGGGACTAGTAAGAGATACGCAGTATTTT. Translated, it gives CASRGLVRDTQYF.

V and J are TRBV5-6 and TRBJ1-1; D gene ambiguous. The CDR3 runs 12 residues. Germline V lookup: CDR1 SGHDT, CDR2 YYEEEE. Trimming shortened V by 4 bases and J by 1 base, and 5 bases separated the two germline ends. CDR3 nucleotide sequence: TGTGCCAGCAGCCGGAGGAACACTGAAGCTTTCTTT. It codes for CASSRRNTEAFF.

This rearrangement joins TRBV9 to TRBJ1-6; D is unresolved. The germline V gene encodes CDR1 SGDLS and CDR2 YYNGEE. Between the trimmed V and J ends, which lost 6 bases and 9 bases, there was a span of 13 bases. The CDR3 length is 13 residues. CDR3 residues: CASNSGKGSPLHF. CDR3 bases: TGTGCCAGCAACAGCGGAAAGGGTTCACCCCTCCACTTT.

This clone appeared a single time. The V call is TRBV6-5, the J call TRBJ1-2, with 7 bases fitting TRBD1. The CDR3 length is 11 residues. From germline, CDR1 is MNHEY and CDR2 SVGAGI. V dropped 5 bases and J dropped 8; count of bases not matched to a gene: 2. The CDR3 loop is CASSNRGGYTF. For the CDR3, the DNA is TGTGCCAGCAGTAACAGGGGCGGCTACACCTTC.

The DNA for the CDR3 is TGTGCCAGCAGCTCATACCGGCGGGAGGAGAACTATGGCTACACCTTC. Residues: CASSSYRREENYGYTF. The chain has TRBV11-2 and TRBJ1-2, with D uncertain. The CDR3 has 16 residues. Trimming cost V 4 bases and J 2 bases, with 17 bases left between them. Germline assignment: CDR1 SGHAT and CDR2 FQNNGV.

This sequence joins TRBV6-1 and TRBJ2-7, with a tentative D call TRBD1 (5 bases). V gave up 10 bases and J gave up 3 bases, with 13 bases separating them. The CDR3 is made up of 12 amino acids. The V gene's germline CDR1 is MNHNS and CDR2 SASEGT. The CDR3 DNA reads TGTGCCACCCAGGGCACTCTCTACGAGCAGTACTTC. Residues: CATQGTLYEQYF.

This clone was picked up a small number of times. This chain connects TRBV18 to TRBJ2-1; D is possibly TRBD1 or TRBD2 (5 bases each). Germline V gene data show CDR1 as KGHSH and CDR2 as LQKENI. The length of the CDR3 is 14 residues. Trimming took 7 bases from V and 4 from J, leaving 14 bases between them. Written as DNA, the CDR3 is TGTGCCAGCTGCCGGGACGTAGGGTACAATGAGCAGTTCTTC. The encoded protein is CASCRDVGYNEQFF.

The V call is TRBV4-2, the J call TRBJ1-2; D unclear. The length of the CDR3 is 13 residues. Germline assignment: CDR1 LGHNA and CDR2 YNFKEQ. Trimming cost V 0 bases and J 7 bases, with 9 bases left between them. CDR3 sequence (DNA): TGTGCCAGCAGCCAAGATCTCCTCCGTGGCTACACCTTC. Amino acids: CASSQDLLRGYTF.

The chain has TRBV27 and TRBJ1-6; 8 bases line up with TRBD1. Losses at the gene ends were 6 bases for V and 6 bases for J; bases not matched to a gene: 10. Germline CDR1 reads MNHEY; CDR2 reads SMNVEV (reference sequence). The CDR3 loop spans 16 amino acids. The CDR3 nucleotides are TGTGCCAGCAGCCCCGGGTGGGGACAGGTTAATTCACCCCTCCACTTT. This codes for CASSPGWGQVNSPLHF.